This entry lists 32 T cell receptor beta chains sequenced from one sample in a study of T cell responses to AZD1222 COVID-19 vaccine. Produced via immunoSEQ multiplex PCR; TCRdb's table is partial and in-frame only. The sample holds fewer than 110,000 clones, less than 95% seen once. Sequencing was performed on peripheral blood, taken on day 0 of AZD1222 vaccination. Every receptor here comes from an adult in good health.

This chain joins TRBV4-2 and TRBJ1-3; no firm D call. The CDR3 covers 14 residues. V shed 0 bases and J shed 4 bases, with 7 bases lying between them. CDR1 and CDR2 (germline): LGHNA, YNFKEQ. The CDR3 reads CASSQDPRGNTIYF. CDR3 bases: TGTGCCAGCAGCCAAGATCCGCGAGGAAACACCATATATTTT.

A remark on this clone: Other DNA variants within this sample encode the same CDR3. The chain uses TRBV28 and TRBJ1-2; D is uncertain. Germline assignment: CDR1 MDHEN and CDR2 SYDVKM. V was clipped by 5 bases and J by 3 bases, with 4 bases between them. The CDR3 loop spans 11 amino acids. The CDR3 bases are TGTGCCAGCAGTCCAGACTATGGCTACACCTTC. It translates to CASSPDYGYTF.

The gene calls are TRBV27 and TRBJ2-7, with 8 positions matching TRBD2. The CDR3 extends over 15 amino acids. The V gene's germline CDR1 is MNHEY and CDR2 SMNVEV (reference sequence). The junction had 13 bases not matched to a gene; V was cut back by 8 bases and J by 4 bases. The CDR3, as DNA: TGTGCCAGCGCCCTCGGGGGGGCCTTAATATACGAGCAGTACTTC. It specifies CASALGGALIYEQYF.

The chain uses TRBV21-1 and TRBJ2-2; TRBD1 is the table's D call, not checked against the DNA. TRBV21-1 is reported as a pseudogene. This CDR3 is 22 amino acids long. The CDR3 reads CASSLEDRGPDTPIPNTGELFF. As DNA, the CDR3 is TGTGCCAGCAGCTTAGAGGACAGGGGCCCTGATACTCCAATCCCGAACACCGGGGAGCTGTTTTTT.

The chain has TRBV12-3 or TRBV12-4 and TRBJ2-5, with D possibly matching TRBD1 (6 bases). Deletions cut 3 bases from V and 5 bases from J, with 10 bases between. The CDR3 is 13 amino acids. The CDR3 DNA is TGTGCCAGCAGTTTTCAGGGGTTGGAGACCCAGTACTTC. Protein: CASSFQGLETQYF.

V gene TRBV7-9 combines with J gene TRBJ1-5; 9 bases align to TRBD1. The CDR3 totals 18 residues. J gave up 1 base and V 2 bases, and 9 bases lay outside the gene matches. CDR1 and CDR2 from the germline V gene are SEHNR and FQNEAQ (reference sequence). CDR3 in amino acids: CASSLSPVGQGSNQPQHF. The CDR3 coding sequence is TGTGCCAGCAGCTTATCCCCCGTTGGACAGGGGAGCAATCAGCCCCAGCATTTT.

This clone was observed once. CDR3 DNA sequence: TGCGCCAGCAGCTTGAAGGGTTTGAACACTGAAGCTTTCTTT. Translation gives CASSLKGLNTEAFF. V is TRBV5-1 and J is TRBJ1-1; unclear D gene. The V gene lost 1 base and the J gene lost 0 bases, with 7 bases spanning the gap. The CDR3 runs 14 residues. Germline V gene data show CDR1 as SGHRS and CDR2 as YFSETQ.

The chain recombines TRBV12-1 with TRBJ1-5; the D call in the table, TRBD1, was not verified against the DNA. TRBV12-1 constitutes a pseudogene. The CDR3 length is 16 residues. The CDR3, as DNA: TGTGCCAGCAGCTATTTAACAGGCGATAGCAATCAGCCCCAGCATTTT. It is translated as CASSYLTGDSNQPQHF.

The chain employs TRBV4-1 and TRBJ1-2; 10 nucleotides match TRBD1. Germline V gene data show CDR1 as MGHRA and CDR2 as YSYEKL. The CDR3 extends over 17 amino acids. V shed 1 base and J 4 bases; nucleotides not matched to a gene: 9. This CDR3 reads CASSQVSGTGDRYGYTF. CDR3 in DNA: TGCGCCAGCAGCCAAGTTTCCGGGACAGGGGATCGCTATGGCTACACCTTC.

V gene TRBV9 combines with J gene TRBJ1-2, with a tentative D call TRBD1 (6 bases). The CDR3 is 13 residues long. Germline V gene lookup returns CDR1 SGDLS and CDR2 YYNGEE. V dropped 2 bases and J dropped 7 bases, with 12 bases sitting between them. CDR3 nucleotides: TGTGCCAGCAGCGTCTTGGGGGCGAGTGGCTACACCTTC. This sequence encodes CASSVLGASGYTF.

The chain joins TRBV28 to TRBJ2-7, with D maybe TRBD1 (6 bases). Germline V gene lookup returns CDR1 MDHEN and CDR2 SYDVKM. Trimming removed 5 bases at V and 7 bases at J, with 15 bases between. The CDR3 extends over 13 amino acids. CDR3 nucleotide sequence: TGTGCCAGCAGTGTACTGGGGGCACGAGAGCAGTACTTC. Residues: CASSVLGAREQYF.

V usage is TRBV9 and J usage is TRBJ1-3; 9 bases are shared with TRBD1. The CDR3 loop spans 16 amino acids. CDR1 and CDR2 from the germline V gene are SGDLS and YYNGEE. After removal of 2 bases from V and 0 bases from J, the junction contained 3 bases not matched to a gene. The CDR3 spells CASSVTGGGSGNTIYF. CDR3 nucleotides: TGTGCCAGCAGCGTCACAGGGGGCGGCTCTGGAAACACCATATATTTT. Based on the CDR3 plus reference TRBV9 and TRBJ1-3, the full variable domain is DSGVTQTPKHLITATGQRVTLRCSPRSGDLSVYWYQQSLDQGLQFLIQYYNGEERAKGNILERFSAQQFPDLHSELNLSSLELGDSALYFCASSVTGGGSGNTIYFGEGSWLTVV.

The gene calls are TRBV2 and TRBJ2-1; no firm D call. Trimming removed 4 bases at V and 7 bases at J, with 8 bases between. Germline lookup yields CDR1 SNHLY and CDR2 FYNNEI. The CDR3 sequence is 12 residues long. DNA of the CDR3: TGTGCCAGCAGTGTAGGGCAGAATGAGCAGTTCTTC. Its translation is CASSVGQNEQFF. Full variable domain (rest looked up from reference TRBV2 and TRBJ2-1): EPEVTQTPSHQVTQMGQEVILRCVPISNHLYFYWYRQILGQKVEFLVSFYNNEISEKSEIFDDQFSVERPDGSNFTLKIRSTKLEDSAMYFCASSVGQNEQFFGPGTRLTVL.

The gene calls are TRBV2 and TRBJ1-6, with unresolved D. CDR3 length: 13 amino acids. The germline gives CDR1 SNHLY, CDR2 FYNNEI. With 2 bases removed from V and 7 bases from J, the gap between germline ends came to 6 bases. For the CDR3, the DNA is TGTGCCAGCAGTGAACAGAGAAATTCACCCCTCCACTTT. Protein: CASSEQRNSPLHF.

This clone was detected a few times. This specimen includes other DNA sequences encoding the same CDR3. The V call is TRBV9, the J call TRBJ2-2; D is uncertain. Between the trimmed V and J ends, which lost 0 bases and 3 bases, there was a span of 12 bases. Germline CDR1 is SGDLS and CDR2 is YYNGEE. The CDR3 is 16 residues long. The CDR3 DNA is TGTGCCAGCAGCGTAGACCCTAGGCGCGACACCGGGGAGCTGTTTTTT. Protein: CASSVDPRRDTGELFF.

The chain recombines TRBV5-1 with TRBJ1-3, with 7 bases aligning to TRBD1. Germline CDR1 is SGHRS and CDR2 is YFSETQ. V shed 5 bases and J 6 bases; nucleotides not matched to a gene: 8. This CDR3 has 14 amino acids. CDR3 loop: CASSWEGAENTIYF. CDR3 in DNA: TGCGCCAGCAGTTGGGAGGGGGCTGAAAACACCATATATTTT.

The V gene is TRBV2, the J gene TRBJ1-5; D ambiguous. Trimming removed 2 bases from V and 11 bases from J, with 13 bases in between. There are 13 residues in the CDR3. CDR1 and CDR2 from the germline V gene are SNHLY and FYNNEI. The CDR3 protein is CASSESRAGSQHF. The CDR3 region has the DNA TGTGCCAGCAGTGAAAGCAGAGCCGGGTCCCAGCATTTT.

The chain's CDR3 is CASSNTGVEEQFF. The DNA for the CDR3 is TGTGCCAGCAGCAACACAGGGGTGGAGGAGCAGTTCTTC. The chain combines TRBV7-3 with TRBJ2-1; 7 bases align to TRBD1. Germline CDR1 reads SGHTA; CDR2 reads FQGTGA. CDR3 length equals 13 residues. Losses at the gene ends were 5 bases for V and 10 bases for J; bases not matched to a gene: 8.

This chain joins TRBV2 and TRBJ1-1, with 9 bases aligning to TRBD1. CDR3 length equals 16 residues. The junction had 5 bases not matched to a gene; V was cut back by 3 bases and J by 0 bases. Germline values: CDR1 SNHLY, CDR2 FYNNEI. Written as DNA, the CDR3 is TGTGCCAGCAGTGAGTCGGGACAGGGCATGAACACTGAAGCTTTCTTT. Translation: CASSESGQGMNTEAFF.

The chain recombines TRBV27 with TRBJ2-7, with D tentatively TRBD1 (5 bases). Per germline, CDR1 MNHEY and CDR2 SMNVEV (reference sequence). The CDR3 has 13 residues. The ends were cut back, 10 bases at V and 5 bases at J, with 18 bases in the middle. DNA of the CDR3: TGTGCCACCCTAGACAGATACAAGGACGAGCAGTACTTC. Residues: CATLDRYKDEQYF.

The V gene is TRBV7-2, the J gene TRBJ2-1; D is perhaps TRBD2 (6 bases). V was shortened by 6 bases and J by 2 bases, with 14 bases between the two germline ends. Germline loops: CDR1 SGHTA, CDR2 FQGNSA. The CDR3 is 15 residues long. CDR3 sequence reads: CASSYRDSTYNEQFF. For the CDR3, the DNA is TGTGCCAGCAGTTACCGGGACTCCACCTACAATGAGCAGTTCTTC.

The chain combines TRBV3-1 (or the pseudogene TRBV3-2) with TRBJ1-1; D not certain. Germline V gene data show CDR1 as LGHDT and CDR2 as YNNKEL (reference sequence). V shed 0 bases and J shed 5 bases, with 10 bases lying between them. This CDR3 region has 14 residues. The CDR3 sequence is CASSQDPGDTEAFF. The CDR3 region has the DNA TGTGCCAGCAGCCAAGATCCCGGCGATACTGAAGCTTTCTTT.

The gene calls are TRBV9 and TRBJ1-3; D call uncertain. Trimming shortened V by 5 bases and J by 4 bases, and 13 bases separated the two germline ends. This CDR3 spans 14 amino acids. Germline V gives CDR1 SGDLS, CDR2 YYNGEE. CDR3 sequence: CASSVGSRGNTIYF. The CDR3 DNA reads TGTGCCAGCAGTGTTGGCTCAAGAGGAAACACCATATATTTT.

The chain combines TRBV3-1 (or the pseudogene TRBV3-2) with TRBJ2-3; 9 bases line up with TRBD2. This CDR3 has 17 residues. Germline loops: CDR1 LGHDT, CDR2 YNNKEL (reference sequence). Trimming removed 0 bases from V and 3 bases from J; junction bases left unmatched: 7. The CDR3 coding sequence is TGTGCCAGCAGCCAAGAAACAGCGGGGGGTGGTACAGATACGCAGTATTTT. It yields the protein CASSQETAGGGTDTQYF.

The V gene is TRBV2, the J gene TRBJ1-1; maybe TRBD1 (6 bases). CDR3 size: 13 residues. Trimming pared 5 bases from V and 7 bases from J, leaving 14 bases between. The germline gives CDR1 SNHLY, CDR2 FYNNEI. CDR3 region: CASSPGGGVEAFF. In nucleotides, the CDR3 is TGTGCCAGCAGTCCTGGGGGGGGCGTTGAAGCTTTCTTT.

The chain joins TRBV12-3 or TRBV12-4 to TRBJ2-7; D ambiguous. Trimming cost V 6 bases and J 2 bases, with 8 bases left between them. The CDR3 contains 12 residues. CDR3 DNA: TGTGCCAGCAGGACCAGCCCCTACGAGCAGTACTTC. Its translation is CASRTSPYEQYF.

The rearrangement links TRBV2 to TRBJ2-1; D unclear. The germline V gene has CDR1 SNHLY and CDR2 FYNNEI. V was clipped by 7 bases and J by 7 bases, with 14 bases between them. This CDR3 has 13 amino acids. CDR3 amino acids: CASIPRRVNEQFF. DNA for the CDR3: TGTGCCAGCATCCCCCGGAGAGTGAATGAGCAGTTCTTC. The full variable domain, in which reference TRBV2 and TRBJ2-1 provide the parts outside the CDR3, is EPEVTQTPSHQVTQMGQEVILRCVPISNHLYFYWYRQILGQKVEFLVSFYNNEISEKSEIFDDQFSVERPDGSNFTLKIRSTKLEDSAMYFCASIPRRVNEQFFGPGTRLTVL.

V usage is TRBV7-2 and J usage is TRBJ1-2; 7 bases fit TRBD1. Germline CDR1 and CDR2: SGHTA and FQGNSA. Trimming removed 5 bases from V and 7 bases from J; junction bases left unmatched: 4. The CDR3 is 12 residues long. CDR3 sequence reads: CASSPRGSGYTF. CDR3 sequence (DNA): TGTGCCAGCAGCCCCAGGGGGTCTGGCTACACCTTC.

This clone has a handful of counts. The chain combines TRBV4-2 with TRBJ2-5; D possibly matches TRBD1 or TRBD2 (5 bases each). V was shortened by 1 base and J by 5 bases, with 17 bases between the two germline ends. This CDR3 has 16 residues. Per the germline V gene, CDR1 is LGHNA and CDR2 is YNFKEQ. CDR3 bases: TGTGCCAGCAGCCAAGTTTCCGGGAAGACAGTGGAGACCCAGTACTTC. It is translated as CASSQVSGKTVETQYF.

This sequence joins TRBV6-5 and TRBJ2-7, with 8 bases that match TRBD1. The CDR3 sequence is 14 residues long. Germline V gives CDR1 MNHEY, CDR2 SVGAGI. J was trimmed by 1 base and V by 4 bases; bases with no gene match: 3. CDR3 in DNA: TGTGCCAGCAGTTTCCAGGGGGCGTCCTACGAGCAGTACTTC. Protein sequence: CASSFQGASYEQYF.

The CDR3 DNA is TGCGCCAGCAGCAGACTTACGCGGGGGCTCCATGGCTACACCTTC. It codes for CASSRLTRGLHGYTF. V usage is TRBV4-1 and J usage is TRBJ1-2, with D tentatively TRBD1 (6 bases). Germline V gives CDR1 MGHRA, CDR2 YSYEKL. Trimming cost V 5 bases and J 6 bases, with 19 bases left between them. The CDR3 sequence is 15 residues long.

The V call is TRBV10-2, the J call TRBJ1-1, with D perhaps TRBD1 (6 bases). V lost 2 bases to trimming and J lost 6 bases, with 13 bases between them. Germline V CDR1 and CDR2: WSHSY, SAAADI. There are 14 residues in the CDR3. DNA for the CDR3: TGCGCCAGCAGTGAGAGGGGGACAACCCCTGAAGCTTTCTTT. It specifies CASSERGTTPEAFF.